The entry below gives a single T cell receptor (beta chain) sequence along with its context. This sample was included in a study of blood T cell repertoires in COVID-19. Looking at the study overall: Donors in the United States, Italy and Spain gave samples during acute or convalescent COVID-19. T cells, B-cell-depleted T cells, or PBMCs supplied cDNA or gDNA.

This CDR3 has 14 amino acids. V shed 3 bases and J shed 8 bases, with 14 bases lying between them. The germline CDR1 and CDR2 sequences are MNHEY and SMNVEV (reference sequence). In the authors' workflow: From reference gene primer amplification, estimates of nucleated cell counts were derived. Here immunoSEQ multiplex PCR was the method, and the copy in TCRdb shows in-frame clones only, minus some. V and J calls and clone size are as listed in that table; D and trimming were resolved from the DNA. This repertoire shows 130,000 to 150,000 clones, roughly 78% found once; its top ten account for under 4.5%.

The chain recombines TRBV27 with TRBJ2-1; TRBD2 might be the D (5 bases). Sample: peripheral blood. The TCR was taken from a man between 60 and 75 years old with acute or convalescent COVID-19. CDR3 sequence reads: CASSFQGLRDEQFF. In DNA form, the CDR3 reads TGTGCCAGCAGTTTCCAAGGGCTGAGGGATGAGCAGTTCTTC.